The 16 T cell receptor beta chains in this list originate from one sample, sequenced in a study of neoadjuvant anti-PD-1 for oral cavity cancer. The data were produced by immunoSEQ multiplex PCR, yet TCRdb's version contains in-frame clones alone and is incomplete. The sample includes about 16,000 clones, about two thirds of them seen just once. The material sequenced was PBMCs, taken before nivolumab (anti-PD-1) treatment. The origin of the receptors is a person aged 35-79 years with oral cavity squamous cell carcinoma.

This sequence joins TRBV19 and TRBJ1-1; a weak D match, TRBD1 (5 bases). Trimming took off 5 bases at V and 0 bases at J, with 7 bases between the two ends. CDR3 length: 13 amino acids. Per germline, CDR1 LNHDA and CDR2 SQIVND (reference sequence). The chain's CDR3 is CASSSTVNTEAFF. The CDR3 DNA follows: TGTGCCAGTAGTTCGACAGTGAACACTGAAGCTTTCTTT.

This clone was seen just once. The rearrangement joins TRBV27 to TRBJ1-1, with 10 bases matching TRBD1. Unmatched junction bases numbered 9, after V lost 6 bases and J lost 5 bases. Germline V gene sequence: CDR1 MNHEY, CDR2 SMNVEV (reference sequence). The CDR3 totals 15 residues. The CDR3 nucleotides are TGTGCCAGCAGATGGACAGGGGGTAGAGGTACTGAAGCTTTCTTT. This sequence encodes CASRWTGGRGTEAFF.

The chain carries TRBV6-1 and TRBJ2-7; 9 nucleotides line up with TRBD1. V was clipped by 8 bases and J by 4 bases; unmatched bases: 9. The CDR3 consists of 14 residues. The V gene's germline CDR1 is MNHNS and CDR2 SASEGT. The CDR3 spells CASRGQGRMYEQYF. The CDR3 DNA is TGTGCCAGCCGTGGACAGGGGCGTATGTACGAGCAGTACTTC.

This chain joins TRBV28 and TRBJ1-2, with D maybe TRBD1 (5 bases). Deletions cut 6 bases from V and 0 bases from J, with 20 bases between. The CDR3 has 17 amino acids. CDR1 is MDHEN, CDR2 SYDVKM, per germline. The CDR3 nucleotides read TGTGCCAGCAGGAACCCCGCGGGGGGGGGAGCTAACTATGGCTACACCTTC. Its translation: CASRNPAGGGANYGYTF.

V usage is TRBV2 and J usage is TRBJ2-1, with 7 bases matching TRBD1. The CDR3 covers 15 residues. The V gene's germline CDR1 is SNHLY and CDR2 FYNNEI. Trimming took 6 bases from V and 0 from J; bases not matched to a gene: 5. The CDR3 sequence is CASSKYRGSYNEQFF. The CDR3, as DNA: TGTGCCAGCAGCAAATACAGGGGCTCCTACAATGAGCAGTTCTTC.

The V and J genes are TRBV5-1 and TRBJ2-1; D may be TRBD1 (6 bases). Germline V gives CDR1 SGHRS, CDR2 YFSETQ. The CDR3 is made up of 16 amino acids. The V and J ends lost 5 bases and 4 bases respectively, with 19 bases between them. CDR3 loop: CASSPGAEFNYNEQFF. CDR3 DNA sequence: TGCGCCAGCAGTCCAGGGGCCGAATTCAATTACAATGAGCAGTTCTTC. The full variable domain, its missing parts supplied by reference TRBV5-1 and TRBJ2-1, is KAGVTQTPRYLIKTRGQQVTLSCSPISGHRSVSWYQQTPGQGLQFLFEYFSETQRNKGNFPGRFSGRQFSNSRSEMNVSTLELGDSALYLCASSPGAEFNYNEQFFGPGTRLTVL.

This clone was counted only a few times. The CDR3 protein is CASSPGTINTGELFF. CDR3 nucleotide sequence: TGTGCCAGCAGTCCCGGGACTATCAACACCGGGGAGCTGTTTTTT. This chain links TRBV28 with TRBJ2-2; 7 bases are shared with TRBD2. The CDR3 runs to 15 residues. Trimming removed 5 bases from V and 2 bases from J; junction bases left unmatched: 5. Germline values: CDR1 MDHEN, CDR2 SYDVKM.

This clone was picked up one time. The chain couples TRBV7-3 to TRBJ2-7; no clear D. Germline V gives CDR1 SGHTA, CDR2 FQGTGA. The CDR3 has 13 residues. V lost 4 bases to trimming and J lost 6 bases, with 13 bases between them. DNA of the CDR3: TGTGCCAGCAGCTCCGACCCGCTCCTCGAGCAGTACTTC. Translation: CASSSDPLLEQYF.

This clone is a singleton in its sample. The CDR3 DNA reads as TGTGCCAGCAGCTTACGGGTGGCCGGGGAGCTGTTTTTT. This translates into CASSLRVAGELFF. The chain is built from TRBV5-4 and TRBJ2-2; D is unresolved. Per the germline V gene, CDR1 is SGHNT and CDR2 is YYREEE (reference sequence). Trimming removed 2 bases at V and 6 bases at J, with 8 bases between. The CDR3 runs 13 residues.

The chain uses TRBV5-4 and TRBJ2-3; tentative D call: TRBD1 (6 bases). CDR1 and CDR2 (germline): SGHNT, YYREEE (reference sequence). The CDR3 runs 15 residues. Trimming removed 1 base at V and 1 base at J, with 10 bases between. CDR3 protein: CASSLWQGRTDTQYF. The DNA of the CDR3 is TGTGCCAGCAGCTTGTGGCAGGGGCGCACAGATACGCAGTATTTT.

This clone was picked up a small number of times. The chain joins TRBV11-3 to TRBJ2-1; possibly TRBD1 for D (6 bases). The ends were cut back, 5 bases at V and 7 bases at J, with 15 bases in the middle. CDR3 size: 14 residues. The germline CDR1 and CDR2 sequences are SGHNT and YENEEA. The chain's CDR3 is CASSARTASNEQFF. The CDR3 DNA is TGTGCCAGCAGCGCCAGGACAGCTTCAAATGAGCAGTTCTTC.

The rearrangement links TRBV6-4 to TRBJ1-1; D might be TRBD1 (5 bases). The CDR3 totals 13 residues. V was cut by 4 bases and J by 11 bases, with 17 bases left in between. Germline V lookup: CDR1 MRHNA, CDR2 SNTAGT. CDR3 bases: TGTGCCAGCAGTGCCGATCAGGGATCCCAGGCTTTCTTT. Amino acids: CASSADQGSQAFF.

As for this clone: Germline and junction disagree at one end, which may indicate a read error. Here the CDR3 reads CATTPSHNSPLHF. DNA for the CDR3: TGTGCCACCACCCCCTCCCATAATTCACCCCTCCACTTT. V usage is TRBV6-6 and J usage is TRBJ1-6; D gene unclear. The CDR3 loop spans 13 amino acids. Germline V gene lookup returns CDR1 MNHNY and CDR2 SVGAGI (reference sequence).

The rearrangement uses TRBV19 and TRBJ2-5; 7 bases line up with TRBD1. Unmatched junction bases numbered 4, after V lost 5 bases and J lost 4 bases. The CDR3 extends over 13 amino acids. CDR1 LNHDA and CDR2 SQIVND come from the germline V gene (reference sequence). The CDR3: CASSQGQRETQYF. CDR3 bases: TGTGCCAGTAGTCAGGGACAGCGAGAGACCCAGTACTTC.

V and J are TRBV6-1 and TRBJ1-1; D gene uncertain. Germline lookup yields CDR1 MNHNS and CDR2 SASEGT. Trimming removed 3 bases from V and 4 bases from J, with 9 bases in between. This CDR3 contains 13 residues. This CDR3 reads CASSDGDSTEAFF. In DNA form, the CDR3 reads TGTGCCAGCAGTGATGGGGATAGCACTGAAGCTTTCTTT.

The V gene is TRBV10-3, the J gene TRBJ2-1; D perhaps matches TRBD1 (5 bases). Deletions cut 6 bases from V and 6 bases from J, with 18 bases between. Germline CDR1 reads ENHRY; CDR2 reads SYGVKD. CDR3 length: 15 residues. The CDR3 bases are TGTGCCATCAGCGACAGCGCCAGGATTCTCAATGAGCAGTTCTTC. This encodes CAISDSARILNEQFF.